This T cell receptor (beta chain) was identified in a study of identifying expanded T cells in peripheral blood. Points from the study as a whole: Differentially abundant clones: roughly 1.2 between replicates, 16.4 at roughly 15 days, less than 20 at four.

Notes on this clone: Antigen unknown.

The CDR3 extends over 16 amino acids. Trimming took off 1 base at V and 0 bases at J, with 8 bases between the two ends. Per germline, CDR1 SGHRS and CDR2 YFSETQ. TCRdb keeps only in-frame clones here, not all; method: immunoSEQ multiplex PCR. The sample shows about 90,000 clones, around 88% of them seen only once. V is TRBV5-1 and J is TRBJ1-6; TRBD1 might be the D (5 bases). This receptor was obtained from a person aged 18-70 years in good health. Material: blood. The CDR3 DNA sequence: TGCGCCAGCAGCTTGACGACAGCCTCCTATAATTCACCCCTCCACTTT. Its translation: CASSLTTASYNSPLHF.